The rows below give T cell receptor beta chains drawn from one sample of a study of blood T cell repertoires in COVID-19. Generated by immunoSEQ multiplex PCR, the TCRdb table keeps only in-frame clones and is missing some. In the table there are about 230,000 clones, 80% to 90% of which are singletons. Sequencing was performed on PBMCs or T cells enriched from blood (not recorded which). All receptors come from a woman in her thirties who had been exposed to COVID-19. Both conserved end residues are part of each CDR3. D genes are given only for firm matches. The size entry is marked missing in some rows and otherwise reads once, few, many or a size class.

>TRBJ2-3|.|.|TRBV9
TGTGCCAGCAGCGGGGGACAAGTTAGCACAGATACGCAGTATTTT
CASSGGQVSTDTQYF
>TRBJ1-2|.|.|TRBV28
TGTGCCAGCACCAGACAGACTAACTATGGCTACACCTTC
CASTRQTNYGYTF
>TRBJ1-2|.|.|TRBV27
TGTGCCAGCAGTTCCACGAGCCTGGACAGACCTTATGGCTACACCTTC
CASSSTSLDRPYGYTF
>TRBJ2-7|TRBD2|.|TRBV16
TGTGCCAGCAGTCGTCCGGGACTAGAGGACGAGCAGTACTTC
CASSRPGLEDEQYF
>TRBJ1-2|.|.|TRBV5-6
TGTGCCAGCAGCTTTCAGGGGCAGGACTATGGCTACACCTTC
CASSFQGQDYGYTF
>TRBJ1-3|TRBD1|once|TRBV3-1/TRBV3-2
TGTGCCAGCAGCCTGGGGACAGTCTCTGGAAACACCATATATTTT
CASSLGTVSGNTIYF
>TRBJ2-1|TRBD2|.|TRBV15
TGTGCCACCAGCAGAGCTCCGCGGGGGTACTCCTACAATGAGCAGTTCTTC
CATSRAPRGYSYNEQFF
>TRBJ2-5|.|once|TRBV29-1
TGCAGCGTTGAAGTCGGGGGGCCGGCCCAGTACTTC
CSVEVGGPAQYF
>TRBJ2-7|.|.|TRBV5-1
TGCGCCAGCAGCTTAGGGGCAGGAAAGCCCTACGAGCAGTACTTC
CASSLGAGKPYEQYF
>TRBJ1-5|.|.|TRBV12-5
TGTGCTAGTGGTTTGGTTATGGGGGGGGCGGGTTATCAGCCCCAGCATTTT
CASGLVMGGAGYQPQHF
>TRBJ2-1|TRBD2|.|TRBV30
TGTGCCTGGAGGCATACTAGCGGGGCGGGGCAGTTCTTC
CAWRHTSGAGQFF
>TRBJ2-7|TRBD2|.|TRBV5-1
TGCGCCAGCAGCCGGAGCGGGAGCTACGAGCAGTACTTC
CASSRSGSYEQYF
>TRBJ1-3|.|once|TRBV11-2
TGTGCCAGCAGCTTATCGGGGGGGTACGGAAACACCATATATTTT
CASSLSGGYGNTIYF
>TRBJ1-2|TRBD1|once|TRBV2
TGTGCCAGCAGCGAATTCCAGGGGGCGCCGAATGGCTACACCTTC
CASSEFQGAPNGYTF
>TRBJ2-5|TRBD2|.|TRBV5-1
TGCGCCAGCAGCTTACTTAGCGGGGTACAAGAGGCCCAGTACTTC
CASSLLSGVQEAQYF
>TRBJ2-2|.|.|TRBV5-4
TGTGCCAGCAGCTTGGTAGGCGTGGGCCCCGGGGAGCTGTTTTTT
CASSLVGVGPGELFF
>TRBJ2-1|.|.|TRBV12-5
TGTGCTAGTGGTTTGCCCAGGGGTGGGGCCTACAATGAGCAGTTCTTC
CASGLPRGGAYNEQFF
>TRBJ2-2|TRBD1|.|TRBV10-3
TGTGCCATCAGTGATCTCCGGGACAGGGCTTTT
CAISDLRDRAF
>TRBJ2-7|TRBD1|.|TRBV15
TGTGCCACCAGTAGGGACAGGGGAGCGCGCGAGCAGTACTTC
CATSRDRGAREQYF
>TRBJ2-7|.|.|TRBV2
TGTGCCAGCAAGTCAGGGTTCGAGCAGTACTTC
CASKSGFEQYF
>TRBJ2-5|TRBD1|once|TRBV5-8
TGTGCCAGCAGCTTATGGGACAGACAAGAGACCCAGTACTTC
CASSLWDRQETQYF
>TRBJ2-7|TRBD1|.|TRBV6-5
TGTGCCAGCAGTAAGGTTGACAGGGTATCCTACGAGCAGTACTTC
CASSKVDRVSYEQYF
>TRBJ2-2|TRBD2|.|TRBV15
TGTGCCACCCTCCCTATGGCGGGAGAAGGGACCGGGGAGCTGTTTTTT
CATLPMAGEGTGELFF
>TRBJ1-2|.|.|TRBV2
TGTGCCAGCAGTCCCGACACTCATAACTATGGCTACACCTTC
CASSPDTHNYGYTF
>TRBJ1-4|.|.|TRBV6-5
TGTGCCAGCAGAGACGGAGAAAACGAAAAACTGTTTTTT
CASRDGENEKLFF
>TRBJ2-1|TRBD2|.|TRBV15
TGTGCCACCAGCAGAATTAGCGGGAGGGGGTATGAGCAGTTCTTC
CATSRISGRGYEQFF
>TRBJ1-2|.|.|TRBV5-4
TGTGCCAGCAGCTTGGCCGGCAGGCCCTATGGCTACACCTTC
CASSLAGRPYGYTF
>TRBJ2-1|.|few|TRBV11-2
TGTGCCAGCAGCTTAGATGGGGAGGCATCAGACCCCTCCTACAATGAGCAGTTCTTC
CASSLDGEASDPSYNEQFF
>TRBJ2-7|TRBD1|.|TRBV27
TGTGCCAGCAGGACCGGGACAGGGACATACGAGCAGTACTTC
CASRTGTGTYEQYF
>TRBJ1-2|.|once|TRBV5-1
TGCGCCAGCGGCAGGGGCTATGGCTACACCTTC
CASGRGYGYTF
>TRBJ1-4|TRBD1|.|TRBV6-5
TGTGCCAGCAGCAAACGGACAGGGGATGAAAAACTGTTTTTT
CASSKRTGDEKLFF
>TRBJ2-1|TRBD2|.|TRBV19
TGTGCCAGTAGACTAGCGGGGGGAAACAATGAGCAGTTCTTC
CASRLAGGNNEQFF
>TRBJ2-7|.|.|TRBV5-4
TGTGCCAGCAGGGAAGACTCAAGCGGACCCGAGCAGTACTTC
CASREDSSGPEQYF
>TRBJ1-2|TRBD1|.|TRBV18
TGTGCCAGCTCACCAGGTGGGCCCGGGACAGGGACCAATGGCTACACCTTC
CASSPGGPGTGTNGYTF
>TRBJ2-1|TRBD2|.|TRBV19
TGTGCCAGTAAACTAGCGGGGGCCAGCTCCTACAATGAGCAGTTCTTC
CASKLAGASSYNEQFF
>TRBJ2-1|.|.|TRBV7-3
TGTGCCAGCAGCACCCGACCTAGCTCCTACAATGAGCAGTTCTTC
CASSTRPSSYNEQFF
>TRBJ2-3|TRBD2|.|TRBV9
TGTGCCAGCAGCCCGCGGACTAGCGGGAGTCCCGCTAGCACAGATACGCAGTATTTT
CASSPRTSGSPASTDTQYF
>TRBJ2-1|.|.|TRBV5-5
TGTGCCAGCAGCTTGGCCAGGGCCTACAATGAGCAGTTCTTC
CASSLARAYNEQFF
>TRBJ1-4|.|.|TRBV9
TGTGCCAGCAGCCCCGAGGAAAGGGGTTGGGAACTGTTTTTT
CASSPEERGWELFF
>TRBJ2-7|TRBD1|.|TRBV19
TGTGCCAGTAGGGACAGGGGAACGTCATGGCACGAGCAGTACTTC
CASRDRGTSWHEQYF
>TRBJ1-5|.|.|TRBV6-4
TGTGCCAGCAGGGGACAAGATAGCAATCAGCCCCAGCATTTT
CASRGQDSNQPQHF
>TRBJ2-2|TRBD1|few|TRBV6-4
TGTGCCAGCAGTGATTTGCCGGGACAGGGTACCGGGGAGCTGTTTTTT
CASSDLPGQGTGELFF
>TRBJ2-4|TRBD1|.|TRBV6-1
TGTGCCAGCAGTGAAGACAGGGGGGACAAAAACATTCAGTACTTC
CASSEDRGDKNIQYF